This TCR beta chain was identified during a study of response to subunit inactivated influenza vaccine. This CDR3 is 16 amino acids long. In germline, CDR1 is SGHRS, CDR2 YFSETQ. V was pared by 0 bases and J by 1 base, with 10 bases between. TCRdb re-derived calls from the RT-PCR reads in MiXCR, one entry per CDR3 protein. The profile shows 560,000 or so distinct CDR3 sequences, approximately 7.1% of them singletons. Study-wide results and limits: The authors proposed limited new T cell recruitment per seasonal influenza vaccination.

This clonotype was observed a handful of times. Its antigen remains unidentified. Material: PBMCs from blood, obtained less than 30 months after vaccination. The chain has TRBV5-1 and TRBJ2-2; tentative D call: TRBD1 (5 bases). The TCR was taken from a man aged 50-75 years who received an inactivated influenza vaccine. The CDR3, as DNA: TGCGCCAGCAGCTTGGACGCGGACATGAACACCGGGGAGCTGTTTTTT. Translation gives CASSLDADMNTGELFF.